This TCR beta chain was profiled in a study of cytomegalovirus exposure and HLA in healthy donors. About the study: Out of 150 million to 200 million T cells, an earlier analysis found around 120 million unique TCR beta sequences in total. Of the donors genotyped, several hundred in all, 65% to 90% fell in the Caucasian-associated ancestry cluster.

Primers: 60 Vbeta forward and 13 Jbeta reverse. This table comes from immunoSEQ multiplex PCR, and its TCRdb copy is limited to in-frame clones, with some not included. The table has 55,000 to 70,000 clones, about 80% seen once. Study-level findings and limits: Association of a missense DCLRE1C variant with TCR beta V- and J-gene trimming was reported in a later analysis.

Trimming pared 6 bases from V and 7 bases from J, leaving 13 bases between. CDR1 and CDR2 from the germline V gene are DFQATT and SNEGSKA (reference sequence). The CDR3 covers 11 residues. Regarding this clone: Its target is not known.

This sequence originates from a middle-aged woman in good health and CMV-seronegative. Input material: PBMCs. The chain is built from TRBV20-1 and TRBJ2-7, with a weak D call TRBD1 (6 bases). The CDR3 DNA sequence: TGCAGTGCGAGGCAGGGGATTGAGCAGTACTTC. Residues: CSARQGIEQYF.